A single sample gave rise to the 29 T cell receptor beta chains below, sequenced in a study of identifying expanded T cells in peripheral blood. Generated by immunoSEQ multiplex PCR, the TCRdb table keeps only in-frame clones and is missing some. Here the sample spans 80,000 to 90,000 clones, over 75% being singletons. Sequencing was performed on blood. These TCRs come from a person aged 18 to 69 in good health.

This CDR3 reads CASSCMDRVFHEQYF. The CDR3 DNA is TGTGCCAGCAGCTGTATGGACAGGGTCTTCCACGAGCAGTACTTC. The chain carries TRBV21-1 and TRBJ2-7; the D segment call TRBD1 is taken from the table without a DNA check. TRBV21-1 is termed a pseudogene. This CDR3 region has 15 residues.

This clone was found once. This chain joins TRBV7-2 and TRBJ1-2; 8 nucleotides line up with TRBD1. J lost 4 bases, V lost 2 bases, and 6 bases had no gene match. Germline CDR1 SGHTA, CDR2 FQGNSA. The CDR3 is made up of 15 amino acids. CDR3 sequence (DNA): TGTGCCAGCAGCTTACGGGACAGGAGCTCCTATGGCTACACCTTC. It yields the protein CASSLRDRSSYGYTF. Full variable domain (rest looked up from reference TRBV7-2 and TRBJ1-2): GAGVSQSPSNKVTEKGKDVELRCDPISGHTALYWYRQSLGQGLEFLIYFQGNSAPDKSGLPSDRFSAERTGGSVSTLTIQRTQQEDSAVYLCASSLRDRSSYGYTFGSGTRLTVV.

This clone occurred once. V gene TRBV6-1 combines with J gene TRBJ1-2, with 8 bases that match TRBD1. J was trimmed by 4 bases and V by 5 bases; bases with no gene match: 9. CDR3 length: 15 amino acids. Germline CDR1 reads MNHNS; CDR2 reads SASEGT. The CDR3 loop is CASSITGGNRYGYTF. DNA for the CDR3: TGTGCCAGCAGTATCACAGGGGGGAACCGCTATGGCTACACCTTC.

The V gene is TRBV2, the J gene TRBJ1-2; D might be TRBD1 (5 bases). Germline CDR1 SNHLY, CDR2 FYNNEI. The CDR3 runs 18 residues. V shed 6 bases and J shed 2 bases, with 25 bases lying between them. The CDR3 loop reads CASSDGSPFGGFNYGYTF. CDR3 DNA sequence: TGTGCCAGCAGCGACGGTAGTCCGTTCGGGGGTTTCAACTATGGCTACACCTTC.

V is TRBV30 and J is TRBJ2-1; TRBD1 is a possible D gene (5 bases). V lost 0 bases to trimming and J lost 13 bases, with 22 bases between them. This CDR3 has 15 residues. Germline CDR1 and CDR2: GTSNPN and SVGIG (reference sequence). The CDR3: CAWSVERGSVIGQFF. CDR3 DNA sequence: TGTGCCTGGAGTGTGGAAAGGGGCTCAGTTATTGGTCAGTTCTTC.

The chain joins TRBV5-1 to TRBJ2-3; TRBD1 is a possible D gene (8 bases). V lost 2 bases, J lost 2 bases, and 15 bases lay in between. The CDR3 length is 16 residues. Germline assignment: CDR1 SGHRS and CDR2 YFSETQ. The CDR3, as DNA: TGCGCCAGCAGCTTTGGGGGGGGACAGGTCACAGATACGCAGTATTTT. This sequence encodes CASSFGGGQVTDTQYF.

The rearrangement joins TRBV28 to TRBJ2-7; 9 nucleotides align to TRBD1. The CDR3 loop spans 14 amino acids. V trimming: 6 bases; J trimming: 1 base; junction bases outside the gene matches: 4. From germline, CDR1 is MDHEN and CDR2 SYDVKM. CDR3 protein: CASRQGARSYEQYF. The CDR3 region has the DNA TGTGCCAGCAGACAGGGGGCGCGATCCTACGAGCAGTACTTC.

J is TRBJ2-7 and V is TRBV5-4; weak D call: TRBD2 (7 bases). This CDR3 spans 13 amino acids. Germline V gives CDR1 SGHNT, CDR2 YYREEE (reference sequence). V was cut by 0 bases and J by 6 bases, with 10 bases left in between. Here the CDR3 reads CASSLEGGSEQYF. CDR3 bases: TGTGCCAGCAGCTTGGAGGGGGGGTCCGAGCAGTACTTC.

The J gene is TRBJ2-1, the V gene TRBV10-3; D gene ambiguous. V gave up 4 bases and J gave up 7 bases, with 11 bases separating them. Per germline, CDR1 ENHRY and CDR2 SYGVKD. There are 13 residues in the CDR3. CDR3 loop: CAISAVTQNEQFF. In DNA form, the CDR3 reads TGTGCCATCAGTGCGGTGACTCAGAATGAGCAGTTCTTC.

V is TRBV5-1 and J is TRBJ1-2, with a tentative D call TRBD1 (6 bases). Germline V gene lookup returns CDR1 SGHRS and CDR2 YFSETQ. CDR3 size: 14 residues. V was shortened by 3 bases and J by 4 bases, with 13 bases between the two germline ends. The CDR3 region is CASSSGQSLYGYTF. CDR3 DNA sequence: TGCGCCAGCAGCTCAGGACAGAGCCTCTATGGCTACACCTTC.

The V and J genes are TRBV5-4 and TRBJ1-1, with unresolved D. CDR1 is SGHNT, CDR2 YYREEE, per germline (reference sequence). The CDR3 totals 15 residues. The V end lost 4 bases, the J end lost 2 bases, and 15 bases lay between the germline ends. CDR3 region: CASSQDGTGNTEAFF. As DNA, the CDR3 is TGTGCCAGCAGCCAGGACGGCACTGGAAACACTGAAGCTTTCTTT.

The gene calls are TRBV28 and TRBJ2-2; unclear D gene. The CDR3 is made up of 12 amino acids. Germline loops: CDR1 MDHEN, CDR2 SYDVKM. Deletions cut 5 bases from V and 7 bases from J, with 8 bases between. The chain's CDR3 is CASSNPHGELFF. In DNA form, the CDR3 reads TGTGCCAGCAGTAATCCCCACGGGGAGCTGTTTTTT.

The V gene is TRBV19, the J gene TRBJ1-3, with unresolved D. From germline, CDR1 is LNHDA and CDR2 SQIVND (reference sequence). Trimming pared 4 bases from V and 1 base from J, leaving 11 bases between. The CDR3 is 15 residues long. CDR3 region: CASSTPVTSGNTIYF. In DNA, the CDR3 is TGTGCCAGTAGTACCCCCGTGACATCTGGAAACACCATATATTTT.

The chain combines TRBV29-1 with TRBJ2-7; TRBD1 matches 7 bases. J was trimmed by 2 bases and V by 4 bases; bases with no gene match: 2. CDR1 is SQVTM and CDR2 is ANQGSEA in the germline V gene. This CDR3 contains 12 residues. The CDR3 nucleotides are TGCAGCGTTGCCGGGACAGCCTACGAGCAGTACTTC. Its protein product is CSVAGTAYEQYF.

The chain recombines TRBV30 with TRBJ1-3; D is ambiguous. Germline-derived CDR1 and CDR2 are GTSNPN and SVGIG (reference sequence). V gave up 4 bases and J gave up 0 bases, with 13 bases separating them. The CDR3 covers 15 residues. In nucleotides, the CDR3 is TGTGCCTGGAATCCGACCGGGAGCTCTGGAAACACCATATATTTT. Its protein product is CAWNPTGSSGNTIYF.

V is TRBV28 and J is TRBJ1-1; 8 positions match TRBD1. Trimming at V came to 4 bases and at J to 0 bases, leaving 7 bases not matched to a gene. CDR3 length: 16 residues. Germline V lookup: CDR1 MDHEN, CDR2 SYDVKM. The CDR3 sequence: CASSSRQGIMNTEAFF. For the CDR3, the DNA is TGTGCCAGCAGTTCTCGACAGGGGATAATGAACACTGAAGCTTTCTTT.

The genes are TRBV5-6 and TRBJ2-1, with D unclear. Trimming removed 1 base at V and 4 bases at J, with 0 bases between. This CDR3 contains 11 residues. Germline CDR1 reads SGHDT; CDR2 reads YYEEEE. Here the CDR3 DNA reads TGTGCCAGCAGCTTGTACAATGAGCAGTTCTTC. It translates to CASSLYNEQFF.

The chain couples TRBV2 to TRBJ1-2; D gene uncertain. The CDR3 runs 13 residues. With 7 bases removed from V and 1 base from J, the gap between germline ends came to 10 bases. Germline V CDR1 and CDR2: SNHLY, FYNNEI. DNA for the CDR3: TGTGCCAGCATGAGGACTGTTAACTATGGCTACACCTTC. Its translation: CASMRTVNYGYTF.

This chain links TRBV6-4 with TRBJ2-7; D ambiguous. Trimming took off 0 bases at V and 3 bases at J, with 9 bases between the two ends. CDR1 is MRHNA, CDR2 SNTAGT, per germline. The CDR3 contains 14 residues. CDR3 protein: CASSDSSVIYEQYF. CDR3 bases: TGTGCCAGCAGTGACTCGAGCGTCATCTACGAGCAGTACTTC.

The V call is TRBV10-3, the J call TRBJ1-1; the D gene is possibly TRBD1 (5 bases). Trimming left V 10 bases short and J 0 bases short, with 15 bases between. CDR1 and CDR2 from the germline V gene are ENHRY and SYGVKD. The CDR3 is 14 residues long. CDR3 DNA sequence: TGTGCCACCGCCGGGACCTCCATGAACACTGAAGCTTTCTTT. It codes for CATAGTSMNTEAFF.

The chain joins TRBV5-5 to TRBJ2-7; 8 nucleotides match TRBD1. V dropped 4 bases and J dropped 2; count of bases not matched to a gene: 11. The V gene's germline CDR1 is SGHKS and CDR2 YYEKEE (reference sequence). The CDR3 has 16 residues. CDR3 in DNA: TGTGCCAGCAGCCGAGACTCCGGGACAGGAGCCTACGAGCAGTACTTC. This translates into CASSRDSGTGAYEQYF.

This clone appeared a single time. The chain recombines TRBV9 with TRBJ2-3, with 10 nucleotides matching TRBD2. The CDR3 spans 15 residues. V trimming: 3 bases; J trimming: 1 base; junction bases outside the gene matches: 2. The V gene's germline CDR1 is SGDLS and CDR2 YYNGEE. CDR3 DNA: TGTGCCAGCAGCGGAACTAGCGGGGGCACAGATACGCAGTATTTT. It translates to CASSGTSGGTDTQYF.

The chain has TRBV6-1 and TRBJ2-3, with a possible D match to TRBD1 (6 bases). The V end lost 3 bases, the J end lost 6 bases, and 22 bases lay between the germline ends. This CDR3 is built from 17 residues. Germline V CDR1 and CDR2: MNHNS, SASEGT. CDR3 nucleotide sequence: TGTGCCAGCAGTGAGGCTCGGGTTTGGACAGTTGGGGATACGCAGTATTTT. Amino acid sequence: CASSEARVWTVGDTQYF.

This chain uses TRBV6-4 with TRBJ2-3; 8 nucleotides line up with TRBD2. J gave up 1 base and V 5 bases, and 2 bases lay outside the gene matches. Germline V lookup: CDR1 MRHNA, CDR2 SNTAGT. The CDR3 has 14 amino acids. The CDR3, as DNA: TGTGCCAGCAGTATGACTAGCGGCACAGATACGCAGTATTTT. It yields the protein CASSMTSGTDTQYF.

The gene calls are TRBV7-2 and TRBJ2-7; D ambiguous. This CDR3 has 14 amino acids. Trimming shortened V by 3 bases and J by 3 bases, and 12 bases separated the two germline ends. Germline loops: CDR1 SGHTA, CDR2 FQGNSA. CDR3 loop: CASSLTDGDYEQYF. The CDR3, as DNA: TGTGCCAGCAGCTTGACGGACGGTGACTACGAGCAGTACTTC.

V gene TRBV7-2 combines with J gene TRBJ2-7, with 9 bases fitting TRBD2. V was pared by 2 bases and J by 3 bases, with 5 bases of the junction left unmatched. CDR1 and CDR2 from the germline V gene are SGHTA and FQGNSA. The CDR3 spans 15 residues. CDR3 sequence reads: CASSLQSGGYYEQYF. Here the CDR3 DNA reads TGTGCCAGCAGCTTACAGAGCGGGGGGTACTACGAGCAGTACTTC. Variable domain in full (rest from reference TRBV7-2 and TRBJ2-7): GAGVSQSPSNKVTEKGKDVELRCDPISGHTALYWYRQSLGQGLEFLIYFQGNSAPDKSGLPSDRFSAERTGGSVSTLTIQRTQQEDSAVYLCASSLQSGGYYEQYFGPGTRLTVT.

V and J are TRBV19 and TRBJ1-5; a possible D gene is TRBD1 (5 bases). Germline V gene sequence: CDR1 LNHDA, CDR2 SQIVND (reference sequence). This CDR3 has 15 residues. V lost 4 bases to trimming and J lost 0 bases, with 10 bases between them. The CDR3, as DNA: TGTGCCAGTAGTACTCAGGGAAATAGCAATCAGCCCCAGCATTTT. This sequence encodes CASSTQGNSNQPQHF.

This rearrangement joins TRBV13 to TRBJ1-5; D is perhaps TRBD1 (6 bases). The CDR3 has 15 amino acids. Trimming removed 4 bases from V and 2 bases from J, with 12 bases in between. The V gene's germline CDR1 is PRHDT and CDR2 FYEKMQ (reference sequence). The CDR3 DNA sequence: TGTGCCAGCAGCTCCAGGGGTCGGGGCAATCAGCCCCAGCATTTT. Its translation is CASSSRGRGNQPQHF.

This rearrangement joins TRBV6-1 to TRBJ1-2; D ambiguous. The CDR3 runs 10 residues. Germline V gene data show CDR1 as MNHNS and CDR2 as SASEGT. V was pared by 8 bases and J by 4 bases, with 5 bases between. The CDR3, as DNA: TGTGCCAGCGCCGGCTATGGCTACACCTTC. Protein product: CASAGYGYTF.